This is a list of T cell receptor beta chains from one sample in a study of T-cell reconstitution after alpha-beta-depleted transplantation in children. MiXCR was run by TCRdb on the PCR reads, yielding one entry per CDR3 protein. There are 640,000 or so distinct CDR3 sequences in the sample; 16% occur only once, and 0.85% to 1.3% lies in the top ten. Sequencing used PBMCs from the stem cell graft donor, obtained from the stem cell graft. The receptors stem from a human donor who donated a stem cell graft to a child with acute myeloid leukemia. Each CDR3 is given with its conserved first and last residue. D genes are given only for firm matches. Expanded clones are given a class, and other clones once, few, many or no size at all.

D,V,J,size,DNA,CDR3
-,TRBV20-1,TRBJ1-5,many,TGCAGTGCTAGAGGGACCGTGAGCAATCAGCCCCAGCATTTT,CSARGTVSNQPQHF
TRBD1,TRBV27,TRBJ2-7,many,TGTGCCAGCAGTTCCGCCGGGACAGGGTCCACCTACGAGCAGTACTTC,CASSSAGTGSTYEQYF
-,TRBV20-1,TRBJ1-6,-,TGCAGTGCTAGAGGTTCTGAGGAATCCTATAATTCACCCCTCCACTTT,CSARGSEESYNSPLHF
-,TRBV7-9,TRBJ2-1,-,TGTGCCAGCAGCGGCGGGACCGTACGTTACAATGAGCAGTTCTTC,CASSGGTVRYNEQFF
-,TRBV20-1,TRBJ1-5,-,TGCAGTGCCCTCACTCTGGTGGGGGGCGCCTATCAGCCCCAGCATTTT,CSALTLVGGAYQPQHF
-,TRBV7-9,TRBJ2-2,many,TGTGCCAGCAATCGGGCCTCGACAGATCCGGAGCTGTTTTTT,CASNRASTDPELFF
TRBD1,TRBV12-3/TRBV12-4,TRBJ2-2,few,TGTGCCAGCAGTCCCGACGACAGGGCTGGCGGGGAGCTGTTTTTT,CASSPDDRAGGELFF
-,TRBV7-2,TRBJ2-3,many,TGTGCCAGCAGCCCCCCAGGAGATACGCAGTATTTT,CASSPPGDTQYF
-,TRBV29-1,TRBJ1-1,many,TGCAGCGTTGAGTACACTGAAGCTTTCTTT,CSVEYTEAFF
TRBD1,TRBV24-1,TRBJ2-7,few,TGTGCCACCAGTGACACCGGGACAGGCAACTACGAGCAGTACTTC,CATSDTGTGNYEQYF
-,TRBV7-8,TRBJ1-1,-,TGTGCCAGCAGCCCTTCGGGCGGGGCGAAGTCTGAAGCTTTCTTT,CASSPSGGAKSEAFF
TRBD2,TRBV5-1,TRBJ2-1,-,TGCGCCAGCACCTCCCCTAGCGGGGGGTACAATGAGCAGTTCTTC,CASTSPSGGYNEQFF
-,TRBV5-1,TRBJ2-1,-,TGCGCCAGCAGCTTGGGGACAGCCCCCTACAATGAGCAGTTCTTC,CASSLGTAPYNEQFF
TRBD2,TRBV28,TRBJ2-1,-,TGTGCCAGCAGGACCGGGGGGGCCAACTCCTACAATGAGCAGTTCTTC,CASRTGGANSYNEQFF
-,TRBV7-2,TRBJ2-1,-,TGTGCCAGCAGCTTAAATCACATTGAGCAGTTCTTC,CASSLNHIEQFF
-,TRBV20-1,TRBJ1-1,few,TGCAGTGCTAGACTATATGGCACTGAAGCTTTCTTT,CSARLYGTEAFF
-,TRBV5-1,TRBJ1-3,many,TGCGCCAGCAGCTTCGATCGACAGAGCTCTGGAAACACCATATATTTT,CASSFDRQSSGNTIYF
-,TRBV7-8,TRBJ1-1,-,TGTGCCAGCAGCCCAAGGGGGGGAGAGACTGAAGCTTTCTTT,CASSPRGGETEAFF
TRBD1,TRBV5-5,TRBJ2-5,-,TGTGCCAGCAGCTCCCCGCGGGGCAGGGGGCGAGGGACCCAGTACTTC,CASSSPRGRGRGTQYF
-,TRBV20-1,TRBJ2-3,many,TGCAGTGCTAGCAATAGGGGGAGCACAGATACGCAGTATTTT,CSASNRGSTDTQYF
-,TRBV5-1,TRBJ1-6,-,TGCGCCAGCAGCTGGGCGACGGGTAATTCACCCCTCCACTTT,CASSWATGNSPLHF
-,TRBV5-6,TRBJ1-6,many,TGTGCCAGCAGCTCCACAGGGACTTCACCCCTCCACTTT,CASSSTGTSPLHF
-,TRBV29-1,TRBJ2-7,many,TGCAGCGTTGAATACAAGGGGCGCCCAGACGAGCAGTACTTC,CSVEYKGRPDEQYF
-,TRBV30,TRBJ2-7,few,TGTGCCTGGAGTGTAGACACAGGGACCTACGAGCAGTACTTC,CAWSVDTGTYEQYF
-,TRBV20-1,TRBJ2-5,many,TGCAGTGTTGGCAGGGTGGAGACCCAGTACTTC,CSVGRVETQYF
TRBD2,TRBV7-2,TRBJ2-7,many,TGTGCCAGCAGCTTAGGGCGGGAGGGTGGCTACGAGCAGTACTTC,CASSLGREGGYEQYF
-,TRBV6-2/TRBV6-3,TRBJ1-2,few,TGTGCCAGCAGCCCTACCTTGACAGGAGGTAACACCTTC,CASSPTLTGGNTF
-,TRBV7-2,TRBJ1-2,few,TGTGCCAGCAGCCTAATAAGGGTGGCAGGGAGTGGCTACACCTTC,CASSLIRVAGSGYTF
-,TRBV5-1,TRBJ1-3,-,TGCGCCAGCAGCATCGATGGAAACACCATATATTTT,CASSIDGNTIYF
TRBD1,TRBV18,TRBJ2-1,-,TGTGCCAGCTCACAGACAGGGGGTGAGGTCTACAATGAGCAGTTCTTC,CASSQTGGEVYNEQFF
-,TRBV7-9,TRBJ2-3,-,TGTGCCAGCAGCTTGACGATCGGGGGCGGAGATACGCAGTATTTT,CASSLTIGGGDTQYF
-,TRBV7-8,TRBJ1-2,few,TGTGCCAGCAGCACCCTACAAAGCGGCTACACCTTC,CASSTLQSGYTF
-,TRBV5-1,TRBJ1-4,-,TGCGCCAGCAGCTTGGACGGATATAATGAAAAACTGTTTTTT,CASSLDGYNEKLFF
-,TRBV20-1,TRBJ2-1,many,TGCAGTGCTAGCGGGGGGCAGAATGAGCAGTTCTTC,CSASGGQNEQFF
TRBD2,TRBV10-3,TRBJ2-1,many,TGTGCCATCAGTGAATCCCTAGCGGCGGAATATCACAATGAGCAGTTCTTC,CAISESLAAEYHNEQFF
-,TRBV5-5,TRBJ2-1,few,TGTGCCAGCAGCCTGGGAGGGGTCAGGGGGACTTCTTACAATGAGCAGTTCTTC,CASSLGGVRGTSYNEQFF
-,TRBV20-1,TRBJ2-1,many,TGCAGTGCTAGAGTAGGGAATGAGCAGTTCTTC,CSARVGNEQFF
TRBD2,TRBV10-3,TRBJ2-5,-,TGTGCCATCAGTGAGTCGACTAGCCCAGAGACCCAGTACTTC,CAISESTSPETQYF
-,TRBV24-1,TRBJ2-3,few,TGTGCCACCAGTGATAGGACGGGACCTAGCACAGATACGCAGTATTTT,CATSDRTGPSTDTQYF
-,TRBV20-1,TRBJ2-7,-,TGCAGTGCCCGACGGGGGCAGACCTACGAGCAGTACTTC,CSARRGQTYEQYF
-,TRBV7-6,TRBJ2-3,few,TGTGCCAGCAGCTCGGGGGGACAGTTTGATACGCAGTATTTT,CASSSGGQFDTQYF